Listed below are T cell receptor beta chains from one sample, sequenced in a study of blood T cell repertoires in COVID-19. Data came from immunoSEQ multiplex PCR; TCRdb stores just in-frame clones and leaves some out. Counted here are approximately 180,000 clones, 85% to 90% occurring once; the ten biggest clones make up approximately 18%. The specimen was peripheral blood. These receptors originate from a person aged 65-85 years with COVID-19, enrolled during active disease. Each CDR3 is given with its conserved first and last residue. Fields, in order: CDR3 protein, CDR3 DNA, CDR3 length, D gene, clone size, J gene, V gene. A D gene is named only where the DNA matches it firmly. The size entry is marked missing in some rows and otherwise reads once, few, many or a size class.

CDR3: CASSDTGGGEKLFF
DNA: TGCGCCAGCAGTGACACAGGGGGAGGGGAAAAACTGTTTTTT
length: 14
D: TRBD1
size: -
J: TRBJ1-4
V: TRBV10-2

CDR3: CASSLIGEGSYEQYF
DNA: TGTGCCAGCAGTTTGATCGGGGAGGGGAGTTACGAGCAGTACTTC
length: 15
D: TRBD2
size: -
J: TRBJ2-7
V: TRBV28

CDR3: CASSTTGMGAFF
DNA: TGTGCCAGCAGCACGACAGGGATGGGGGCTTTCTTT
length: 12
D: TRBD1
size: -
J: TRBJ1-1
V: TRBV7-8

CDR3: CASSLDGSSDEQFF
DNA: TGTGCCAGCAGCTTAGACGGGAGTAGCGATGAGCAGTTCTTC
length: 14
D: -
size: -
J: TRBJ2-1
V: TRBV11-3

CDR3: CASSRFVGEQYF
DNA: TGTGCCAGCAGCCGTTTCGTGGGCGAGCAGTACTTC
length: 12
D: -
size: -
J: TRBJ2-7
V: TRBV3-1/TRBV3-2

CDR3: CASSQDRDRSSYEQYF
DNA: TGCGCCAGCAGCCAAGATCGAGACAGAAGCTCCTACGAGCAGTACTTC
length: 16
D: -
size: -
J: TRBJ2-7
V: TRBV4-1

CDR3: CATSEGQGAYEQYF
DNA: TGTGCCACCAGTGAGGGGCAGGGGGCTTACGAGCAGTACTTC
length: 14
D: TRBD1
size: once
J: TRBJ2-7
V: TRBV24-1

CDR3: CASSRDRGFYEQYF
DNA: TGTGCCAGCAGCCGGGACAGGGGGTTCTACGAGCAGTACTTC
length: 14
D: TRBD1
size: -
J: TRBJ2-7
V: TRBV5-6

CDR3: CASSSGVNTEAFF
DNA: TGTGCCAGCAGTTCAGGGGTGAACACTGAAGCTTTCTTT
length: 13
D: -
size: -
J: TRBJ1-1
V: TRBV7-3

CDR3: CASSVSGQGSKKLFF
DNA: TGTGCCAGCAGCGTTTCGGGACAGGGCTCCAAAAAACTGTTTTTT
length: 15
D: TRBD1
size: -
J: TRBJ1-4
V: TRBV11-3

CDR3: CASSLHAGRNTEAFF
DNA: TGTGCCAGCAGCTTGCACGCGGGCCGAAACACTGAAGCTTTCTTT
length: 15
D: -
size: -
J: TRBJ1-1
V: TRBV3-1/TRBV3-2

CDR3: CASSQERGLARGEQFF
DNA: TGTGCCAGCAGCCAAGAGAGGGGACTAGCGAGGGGTGAGCAGTTCTTC
length: 16
D: TRBD2
size: -
J: TRBJ2-1
V: TRBV4-2

CDR3: CASSLSRSYNSPLHF
DNA: TGTGCCAGCAGCTTGAGCCGCTCCTATAATTCACCCCTCCACTTT
length: 15
D: -
size: -
J: TRBJ1-6
V: TRBV11-2

CDR3: CASKPQPTSNTEAFF
DNA: TGCGCCAGCAAGCCCCAACCAACTTCGAACACTGAAGCTTTCTTT
length: 15
D: -
size: -
J: TRBJ1-1
V: TRBV5-1

CDR3: CASSVEPGQGISNYGYTF
DNA: TGTGCCAGCAGCGTAGAGCCGGGACAGGGGATATCTAACTATGGCTACACCTTC
length: 18
D: TRBD1
size: -
J: TRBJ1-2
V: TRBV9

CDR3: CASSQDSSGANIQYF
DNA: TGCGCCAGCAGCCAAGATAGTAGCGGGGCAAACATTCAGTACTTC
length: 15
D: TRBD2
size: few
J: TRBJ2-4
V: TRBV4-1

CDR3: CASSPSGRVYNEQFF
DNA: TGTGCCAGCTCACCTAGCGGGAGGGTCTACAATGAGCAGTTCTTC
length: 15
D: TRBD2
size: -
J: TRBJ2-1
V: TRBV18

CDR3: CSASQNKLFF
DNA: TGCAGTGCGTCTCAGAACAAACTGTTTTTT
length: 10
D: -
size: -
J: TRBJ1-4
V: TRBV20-1

CDR3: CASTVTGRASGANVLTF
DNA: TGTGCCAGTACCGTGACAGGGCGGGCCTCTGGGGCCAACGTCCTGACTTTC
length: 17
D: TRBD1
size: -
J: TRBJ2-6
V: TRBV19

CDR3: CASSFQGGVDEKLFF
DNA: TGTGCCAGCAGTTTTCAGGGTGGAGTAGATGAAAAACTGTTTTTT
length: 15
D: -
size: -
J: TRBJ1-4
V: TRBV28

CDR3: CASSLGQTGGYTF
DNA: TGTGCCAGCAGTTTGGGACAGACGGGAGGCTACACCTTC
length: 13
D: TRBD1
size: once
J: TRBJ1-2
V: TRBV28

CDR3: CASSQEEGTYEQYF
DNA: TGTGCCAGCAGCCAGGAGGAGGGGACCTACGAGCAGTACTTC
length: 14
D: -
size: -
J: TRBJ2-7
V: TRBV9

CDR3: CASSLSGTGVKRDTIYF
DNA: TGTGCCAGCAGTTTATCTGGGACAGGGGTAAAAAGGGACACCATATATTTT
length: 17
D: TRBD1
size: -
J: TRBJ1-3
V: TRBV28

CDR3: CASSLVVLAGGRPVTQYF
DNA: TGTGCCAGCAGCTTAGTAGTCCTAGCGGGAGGGCGTCCGGTGACCCAGTACTTC
length: 18
D: TRBD2
size: -
J: TRBJ2-5
V: TRBV7-2

CDR3: CATEEAGGRENEQFF
DNA: TGTGCTACAGAGGAGGCGGGGGGGCGCGAAAATGAGCAGTTCTTC
length: 15
D: TRBD2
size: -
J: TRBJ2-1
V: TRBV10-3

CDR3: CASRSPGEYNEQFF
DNA: TGTGCCAGCAGAAGTCCCGGGGAGTACAATGAGCAGTTCTTC
length: 14
D: -
size: -
J: TRBJ2-1
V: TRBV7-8

CDR3: CASSLGANQETQYF
DNA: TGTGCCAGCAGCTTAGGGGCCAACCAAGAGACCCAGTACTTC
length: 14
D: -
size: once
J: TRBJ2-5
V: TRBV11-1